In this sample, the clone carrying this T cell receptor beta chain turned up many times. Its target is unknown. This entry is derived from a study of post-analysis software for immune sequencing data. For the study at large: Disease courses included relapsing-remitting, secondary progressive and progressive-relapsing multiple sclerosis. Whole-study findings and limits: Roughly five TRBV segments were more frequent in patients than controls; TRBV5-6, TRBV5-1 and TRBV20-1 belonged to this group. Among multiple sclerosis patients, normalized Chao1 diversity was significantly below that of controls. Samples made in the same batch grouped tightly together by F measure.

The library was made from cDNA and included unique molecular identifiers. When about 1 to 11 million T cells were used, they gave about 490,000 cDNA molecules. TCRdb ran MiXCR on the PCR reads and lists one entry per CDR3 protein. The sample contains about 200,000 distinct CDR3 sequences, 29% of which appear only once. The CDR3 consists of 14 residues. J gave up 5 bases and V 3 bases, and 8 bases lay outside the gene matches. Germline values: CDR1 SQVTM, CDR2 ANQGSEA. This receptor was identified in a girl aged 2-17 years with multiple sclerosis. The specimen was blood. The chain is built from TRBV29-1 and TRBJ2-7, with TRBD2 identical over 9 bases. DNA of the CDR3: TGCAGCGTTGAGGGTGCGGGAGGGAATGACGAGCAGTACTTC. It codes for CSVEGAGGNDEQYF.